This TCR beta chain was sequenced during a study of blood T cell repertoires in COVID-19 (dated by TCRdb to 2020 to 2021). With respect to the entire study: Samples covering the acute and convalescent phases of COVID-19 were provided by collaborators in the United States, Italy and Spain. Deeply sampled blood TCRbeta repertoires from subjects exposed to, actively infected with, or recovered from COVID-19 were included in the dataset. Samples came from the ongoing ImmuneRACE study (first 160 participants) plus 1,254 subjects from 6 global collaborators. Where available, HLA class I and class II types were taken from metadata supplied by the sample provider and were not determined by assay-based typing. The repertoires were released in a freely available public database meant as a resource for research on the immune response to SARS-CoV-2. The prospective study material was composed of cDNA or gDNA derived from T cells, B-cell-depleted T cells, or PBMCs. The sample metadata nearly always contained a de-identified subject ID, COVID-19 status, age in years and sex.

With regard to this clone: The antigen it recognizes is unknown. Base quality data are lacking; no much larger clone is found one base away.

On the study overall, not on this receptor specifically: The amount of clinical and demographic metadata varied by source and participant and was provided uncurated.

From the cysteine through the phenylalanine, the CDR3 covers 15 amino acids. The sequence is cut down to CDR3 DNA, 45 bases in frame from base 1. Reading the germline V gene gives CDR1 MDHEN and CDR2 SYDVKM. V loses 10 bases at its end and J loses 4 bases; junction bases beyond the gene matches: 13. Whole blood was collected in K2EDTA tubes by collaborating institutions according to the institutions' own protocols. For TCRbeta analysis, collaborators shipped samples in one of three forms: frozen whole blood, isolated PBMCs, or DNA extracted from either of those sample types. TCRbeta CDR3 regions were amplified from genomic DNA using the immunoSEQ Assay, a bias-controlled multiplex PCR. In the paper's pipeline: Within the assay, amplification of reference gene primers was used to estimate how many nucleated cells each sample contained. To quantify the absolute abundance of each unique TCRbeta CDR3 rearrangement, sequence reads were collapsed and filtered. For each sample, productive Simpson clonality was calculated by taking the square root of Simpson's diversity index across productive rearrangements. TCRdb took over this immuneACCESS table, retaining in-frame rearrangements with V and J assigned. Such tables are incomplete; in checked studies, under half of the missing clones stem from an unresolved V gene, and the remainder is unexplained. Clonal size and the V and J genes are those of that table, whereas D and trimming came from the DNA. The sample table records 65,000 to 85,000 clones; approximately 85% of these occur just once. Approximately 5% of the sample comes from the top ten.

The sequenced sample consisted of peripheral blood. The sequence joins TRBV28 to TRBJ1-2; 9 of the junction bases match TRBD1. This sequence was found in a woman older than 75 with active or convalescent COVID-19. The CDR3 protein: CAIIKNGQGSYGYTF. The nucleotide sequence reads TGTGCCATCATAAAAAACGGACAGGGGAGCTATGGCTACACCTTC.